The 23 T cell receptor beta chains in this list originate from one sample, sequenced in a study of T cells in Graves' hyperthyroidism and ophthalmopathy. There were TCR beta CDR3 regions amplified from RNA transcripts. The primer set for the first-round RT-PCR of the TCR CDR3 was HTBI. Each CDR3 protein is one row after TCRdb ran MiXCR on the multiplex PCR reads. Of a few hundred thousand distinct CDR3 sequences listed, approximately 17% were seen once; the top ten hold roughly 53%. The sequencing input was blood. The receptors stem from a woman aged 60-75 years with Graves' ophthalmopathy.

The V call is TRBV2, the J call TRBJ1-2; D is undetermined. Deletions cut 5 bases from V and 4 bases from J, with 8 bases between. CDR3 length equals 12 residues. CDR1 is SNHLY and CDR2 is FYNNEI in the germline V gene. The CDR3 coding sequence is TGTGCCAGCAGTCAGACAAGCTATGGCTACACCTTC. Residues: CASSQTSYGYTF.

V usage is TRBV5-5 and J usage is TRBJ2-5; D is unclear. V lost 0 bases to trimming and J lost 5 bases, with 8 bases between them. Per the germline V gene, CDR1 is SGHKS and CDR2 is YYEKEE (reference sequence). The CDR3 length is 13 residues. The CDR3 sequence: CASSLDGRETQYF. The CDR3 DNA follows: TGTGCCAGCAGCTTGGATGGGCGCGAGACCCAGTACTTC.

This clonotype was counted ten times or more. The CDR3 DNA reads as TGTGCCAGCAGATTACCGGACAGGCCCGAGCAGTTCTTC. Translated: CASRLPDRPEQFF. This chain joins TRBV28 and TRBJ2-1; TRBD1 matches 7 bases. J was trimmed by 10 bases and V by 6 bases; bases with no gene match: 9. Germline V gives CDR1 MDHEN, CDR2 SYDVKM. The CDR3 runs to 13 residues.

The chain links TRBV6-1 to TRBJ2-1, with D possibly matching TRBD2 (5 bases). Germline V gene sequence: CDR1 MNHNS, CDR2 SASEGT. CDR3 length: 14 residues. The germline V and J ends were trimmed by 8 bases and 2 bases, with 13 bases remaining between them. The CDR3 nucleotides are TGTGCCAGCCACTTAGGGAGTACCTACAATGAGCAGTTCTTC. Its protein product is CASHLGSTYNEQFF.

This clonotype was seen many times. This sequence joins TRBV20-1 and TRBJ2-5, with TRBD2 matching 8 bases. The CDR3 is 15 residues long. The germline gives CDR1 DFQATT, CDR2 SNEGSKA (reference sequence). V shed 6 bases, J shed 2 bases, and the junction held 11 bases outside the gene matches. CDR3 protein: CSANGGLARQETQYF. As DNA, the CDR3 is TGCAGTGCCAATGGTGGACTAGCACGGCAAGAGACCCAGTACTTC.

CDR3 amino acids: CASSFGEANTGELFF. The CDR3 bases are TGTGCCAGCAGTTTCGGGGAGGCGAACACCGGGGAGCTGTTTTTT. V and J are TRBV12-3 or TRBV12-4 and TRBJ2-2, with D perhaps matching TRBD2 (6 bases). The CDR3 runs 15 residues. Trimming took 3 bases from V and 0 from J, leaving 8 bases between them.

Notes on this clonotype: In this CDR3 the conserved last residue, phenylalanine or tryptophan, is missing, so a read error is likely. J is TRBJ2-1 and V is TRBV5-1; the D gene is possibly TRBD2 (6 bases). CDR1 SGHRS and CDR2 YFSETQ come from the germline V gene. The CDR3 is 17 residues long. V lost 0 bases and J lost 0, with 13 bases in between. The CDR3 coding sequence is TGCGCCAGCAGCTTGGCCAACGCGGGAAGCTCCTACAATGAGCAGTTCTCC. Amino acids: CASSLANAGSSYNEQFS.

This clonotype was seen at least ten times. The V call is TRBV5-6, the J call TRBJ2-5; no reliable D call. Germline V gene lookup returns CDR1 SGHDT and CDR2 YYEEEE. The CDR3 totals 15 residues. V lost 4 bases and J lost 2, with 15 bases in between. The CDR3, as DNA: TGTGCCAGCAGCCTCGCAAGTTACACTCAAGAGACCCAGTACTTC. It encodes CASSLASYTQETQYF.

Ten or more counts support this clonotype. CDR3 DNA: TGTGCCAGCAGTCAAAGTACCGCTCCAGCTAACTATGGCTACACCTTC. Its translation is CASSQSTAPANYGYTF. The rearrangement joins TRBV28 to TRBJ1-2; D is ambiguous. This CDR3 is built from 16 residues. The V gene's germline CDR1 is MDHEN and CDR2 SYDVKM. V gave up 5 bases and J gave up 0 bases, with 16 bases separating them.

In its sample, this clonotype was seen many times. The V gene is TRBV29-1, the J gene TRBJ2-1; TRBD1 matches 8 bases. Germline lookup yields CDR1 SQVTM and CDR2 ANQGSEA. This CDR3 has 14 amino acids. V shed 4 bases, J shed 7 bases, and the junction held 9 bases outside the gene matches. The CDR3 sequence: CSVARWGQENEQFF. The CDR3 region has the DNA TGCAGCGTTGCGAGATGGGGACAGGAAAATGAGCAGTTCTTC.

In its sample, this clonotype was seen once. V and J are TRBV12-5 and TRBJ2-1, with 11 nucleotides matching TRBD1. CDR3 length equals 20 residues. In germline, CDR1 is LGHNT, CDR2 FRNRAP. With V trimmed by 0 bases and J by 8 bases, 18 bases remained unmatched. CDR3 nucleotides: TGTGCTAGTGGTTTGGTAGGGAGGACAGGGGGCACTAGCGTCTGGGATGAGCAGTTCTTC. Its translation: CASGLVGRTGGTSVWDEQFF.

On this clonotype itself: Lacking the conserved final phenylalanine or tryptophan, this CDR3 likely reflects a read error. The rearrangement uses TRBV24-1 and TRBJ2-3, with D perhaps TRBD1 (5 bases). Germline CDR1 is KGHDR and CDR2 is SFDVKD. Trimming took 4 bases from V and 2 from J, leaving 21 bases between them. The CDR3 runs 18 residues. Here the CDR3 reads CATSDTWLTGLYTDTQYL. The CDR3 region has the DNA TGTGCCACCAGTGACACTTGGCTAACAGGCTTGTACACAGATACGCAGTATCTT.

This clonotype was counted only a few times. The gene calls are TRBV15 and TRBJ2-2; TRBD1 agrees at 11 bases. CDR3 size: 17 residues. After removal of 3 bases from V and 5 bases from J, the junction contained 8 bases not matched to a gene. The germline gives CDR1 LNHNV, CDR2 YYDKDF (reference sequence). In DNA, the CDR3 is TGTGCCACCAGCAGCCCCCCAGGACAGGGGGCGACCGGGGAGCTGTTTTTT. This translates into CATSSPPGQGATGELFF. Looking up the rest from reference TRBV15 and TRBJ2-2 gives the full variable domain: DAMVIQNPRYQVTQFGKPVTLSCSQTLNHNVMYWYQQKSSQAPKLLFHYYDKDFNNEADTPDNFQSRRPNTSFCFLDIRSPGLGDTAMYLCATSSPPGQGATGELFFGEGSRLTVL.

V and J are TRBV10-1 and TRBJ2-2; no firm D call. V lost 2 bases to trimming and J lost 6 bases, with 10 bases between them. This CDR3 is built from 14 residues. Germline V gives CDR1 WNHNN, CDR2 SYGVQD (reference sequence). The CDR3 sequence: CASSESMGAGELFF. As DNA, the CDR3 is TGCGCCAGCAGTGAGAGTATGGGCGCCGGGGAGCTGTTTTTT.

The chain couples TRBV5-1 to TRBJ2-3; 8 positions match TRBD2. The germline gives CDR1 SGHRS, CDR2 YFSETQ. The CDR3 is 19 residues long. V lost 4 bases and J lost 2; bases outside the gene matches: 18. The CDR3, as DNA: TGCGCCAGCAGCCCCGGGGGGGGGACGGTCGGGGTCTCCACAGATACGCAGTATTTT. Translated: CASSPGGGTVGVSTDTQYF.

The chain has TRBV12-3 or TRBV12-4 and TRBJ2-4; D remains ambiguous. V lost 4 bases and J 1 base, leaving 14 bases between the germline ends. The CDR3 has 16 residues. CDR3 sequence reads: CASSYAPKVAKNIQYF. Here the CDR3 DNA reads TGTGCCAGCAGTTACGCCCCTAAAGTGGCCAAAAACATTCAGTACTTC.

Ten or more counts support this clonotype. This chain links TRBV28 with TRBJ2-7; a weak D match, TRBD1 (5 bases). The ends were cut back, 4 bases at V and 4 bases at J, with 8 bases in the middle. The germline V gene encodes CDR1 MDHEN and CDR2 SYDVKM. The CDR3 extends over 12 amino acids. This CDR3 reads CASSSRAYEQYF. CDR3 sequence (DNA): TGTGCCAGCAGTTCCAGGGCGTACGAGCAGTACTTC. Full variable domain (rest looked up from reference TRBV28 and TRBJ2-7): DVKVTQSSRYLVKRTGEKVFLECVQDMDHENMFWYRQDPGLGLRLIYFSYDVKMKEKGDIPEGYSVSREKKERFSLILESASTNQTSMYLCASSSRAYEQYFGPGTRLTVT.

This clonotype was counted many times. CDR3 bases: TGTGCCAGCAGTACACACGGGACAGGACACTACGAGCAGTACTTC. Translated: CASSTHGTGHYEQYF. The V and J genes are TRBV28 and TRBJ2-7; 8 positions match TRBD1. CDR1 and CDR2 from the germline V gene are MDHEN and SYDVKM. V was pared by 5 bases and J by 3 bases, with 9 bases of the junction left unmatched. CDR3 length: 15 residues.

The chain links TRBV3-1 to TRBJ2-1; D is unresolved. V was trimmed by 5 bases and J by 6 bases, leaving 8 bases between them. This CDR3 region has 12 residues. Germline V gene lookup returns CDR1 LGHDT and CDR2 YNNKEL (reference sequence). The CDR3 DNA follows: TGTGCCAGCAGCTTTTCACGCAATGAGCAGTTCTTC. It yields the protein CASSFSRNEQFF.

CDR3 region: CASSLDREGYNEQFF. The CDR3 region has the DNA TGTGCCAGCAGTTTGGATCGGGAGGGTTACAATGAGCAGTTCTTC. This chain joins TRBV28 and TRBJ2-1; 8 bases map to TRBD2. Germline V gene sequence: CDR1 MDHEN, CDR2 SYDVKM. V dropped 3 bases and J dropped 4; count of bases not matched to a gene: 5. The CDR3 is 15 amino acids.

CDR3 DNA sequence: TGTGCCAGCAGTGAAGCGCGAGTTCTCTCGGGAAACATTCAGTACTTC. This encodes CASSEARVLSGNIQYF. The genes are TRBV6-1 and TRBJ2-4; D ambiguous. Germline V gene lookup returns CDR1 MNHNS and CDR2 SASEGT. V was clipped by 0 bases and J by 6 bases, with 15 bases between them. This CDR3 is built from 16 residues.

Many counts were recorded for this clonotype. The V gene is TRBV10-3, the J gene TRBJ2-7; D could derive from TRBD1 or TRBD2 (5 bases each). V gave up 0 bases and J gave up 0 bases, with 12 bases separating them. The CDR3 runs 16 residues. Germline assignment: CDR1 ENHRY and CDR2 SYGVKD. DNA of the CDR3: TGTGCCATCAGTGAGTCGACGGCAGGGAGCTCCTACGAGCAGTACTTC. It translates to CAISESTAGSSYEQYF.

A word on this clonotype: This could be a read error, since a much larger clone is one nucleotide away. This sequence joins TRBV20-1 and TRBJ1-4; D gene ambiguous. V lost 0 bases and J lost 7, with 9 bases in between. CDR3 length: 13 amino acids. Germline loops: CDR1 DFQATT, CDR2 SNEGSKA (reference sequence). The CDR3 reads CSARETGGEKLFF. The CDR3 DNA reads TGCAGTGCTAGAGAAACCGGAGGTGAAAAACTGTTTTTT.